This TCR beta chain was recorded in a study of T-cell reconstitution after alpha-beta-depleted transplantation in children. This clonotype was found many times. As yet, its antigen is unknown. Germline V gene lookup returns CDR1 SGHKS and CDR2 YYEKEE (reference sequence). The CDR3 totals 16 residues. Trimming took off 0 bases at V and 3 bases at J, with 15 bases between the two ends. Unique molecular identifiers were built into the TCRbeta library. TCRdb passed the PCR reads through MiXCR, listing each CDR3 protein once. Of roughly 300,000 distinct CDR3 sequences in the sample, about 9.9% are singletons; the top ten hold 20% to 25%. Study observations and caveats: Some patients' high day-60 TCRbeta diversity was traced to surviving recipient T cells and thymic progenitors. Several hundred graft clones that had expanded were reportedly the source of alpha-beta T cells about two months after transplant. T-cell counts and diversity were attributed mostly to newly produced T cells one year after transplant.

This sequence was found in a male patient under 10 years old who had a stem cell transplant for chronic granulomatous disease, so the T cells may come from the graft donor. The chain carries TRBV5-5 and TRBJ1-2; maybe TRBD1 (5 bases). The starting material was peripheral blood, obtained 180 days after TCRalphabeta/CD19-depleted stem cell transplant. The CDR3 coding sequence is TGTGCCAGCAGCTTGGTGAGAGGGGCCAGTGACTATGGCTACACCTTC. Protein: CASSLVRGASDYGYTF. Based on the CDR3 plus reference TRBV5-5 and TRBJ1-2, the full variable domain is DAGVTQSPTHLIKTRGQQVTLRCSPISGHKSVSWYQQVLGQGPQFIFQYYEKEERGRGNFPDRFSARQFPNYSSELNVNALLLGDSALYLCASSLVRGASDYGYTFGSGTRLTVV.